The 7 T cell receptor beta chains reported below all come from one sample, sequenced in a study of blood T cells in healthy people across ages. Combining a sample-barcoded 5' primer with a J-beta primer mix, a second PCR ran for 7 to 11 cycles. MiXCR was run by TCRdb on the 5' RACE reads, yielding one entry per CDR3 protein. The repertoire has about a million distinct CDR3 sequences, roughly 51% of them found once; the top ten carry around 21%. The source material was blood. These receptors were collected from a woman in her fifties or sixties in good health.

This chain links TRBV24-1 with TRBJ2-3; possibly TRBD2 for D (5 bases). Per the germline V gene, CDR1 is KGHDR and CDR2 is SFDVKD. V was cut by 9 bases and J by 2 bases, with 11 bases left in between. The CDR3 extends over 13 amino acids. CDR3 DNA sequence: TGTGCCACCGGGGAGTACAACACAGATACGCAGTATTTT. As protein: CATGEYNTDTQYF.

This chain joins TRBV10-3 and TRBJ2-5, with D perhaps matching TRBD1 (7 bases). Per germline, CDR1 ENHRY and CDR2 SYGVKD. V lost 5 bases to trimming and J lost 4 bases, with 11 bases between them. This CDR3 has 13 amino acids. CDR3 amino acids: CAISPGGGETQYF. DNA for the CDR3: TGTGCCATCAGTCCAGGGGGAGGAGAGACCCAGTACTTC.

This clonotype showed up just a few times. This chain uses TRBV28 with TRBJ1-5; D uncertain. This CDR3 is 14 amino acids long. CDR1 is MDHEN, CDR2 SYDVKM, per germline. With 5 bases removed from V and 1 base from J, the gap between germline ends came to 9 bases. As DNA, the CDR3 is TGTGCCAGCAGTCACGGGGTGAGCAATCAGCCCCAGCATTTT. It encodes CASSHGVSNQPQHF.

The chain carries TRBV5-1 and TRBJ2-7; 7 bases line up with TRBD2. The J segment lost 4 bases and the V segment lost 0 bases, leaving 16 bases of the junction unmatched. From germline, CDR1 is SGHRS and CDR2 YFSETQ. This CDR3 comprises 18 residues. CDR3 residues: CASSLASLGAGAAYEQYF. In nucleotides, the CDR3 is TGCGCCAGCAGCTTGGCCTCCCTGGGCGCGGGAGCCGCTTACGAGCAGTACTTC.

The rearrangement uses TRBV18 and TRBJ2-7; the D call may be TRBD1 or TRBD2 (6 bases each). Trimming took off 6 bases at V and 3 bases at J, with 21 bases between the two ends. The CDR3 has 16 residues. Germline CDR1 and CDR2: KGHSH and LQKENI. Here the CDR3 DNA reads TGTGCCAGCTCTCCCAACCTACAGGGTAGCGGCTACGAGCAGTACTTC. Protein: CASSPNLQGSGYEQYF.

This chain joins TRBV28 and TRBJ2-3, with D hard to call. Trimming left V 1 base short and J 4 bases short, with 12 bases between. The CDR3 has 15 amino acids. Per the germline V gene, CDR1 is MDHEN and CDR2 is SYDVKM. Here the CDR3 DNA reads TGTGCCAGCAGTTTATTGCCTGTGCGGCCAGATACGCAGTATTTT. The encoded protein is CASSLLPVRPDTQYF.

The chain is built from TRBV7-3 and TRBJ2-3; D is perhaps TRBD1 (5 bases). From germline, CDR1 is SGHTA and CDR2 FQGTGA. This CDR3 is 15 amino acids long. Trimming stripped 3 bases from V and 9 bases from J, with 19 bases between. CDR3 DNA: TGTGCCAGCAGCTTTGGGGCGGCCGACTCTGGGACGCAGTATTTT. Its protein is CASSFGAADSGTQYF.